These T cell receptor beta chains were read from a single sample in a study of identical twins. TCRdb re-called the 5' RACE reads through MiXCR, storing one row per CDR3 protein. The data hold a few hundred thousand distinct CDR3 sequences, with roughly 26% observed a single time. These data were also reused for a study on T cells expressing NK-cell markers.

The specimen was CD4+ T cells sorted from blood. The receptors come from a woman aged 18-29 years in good health. The CDR3 runs from the conserved cysteine through the conserved F or W. A D gene is named only where the DNA matches it firmly. Some rows mark clone size as missing; the rest say once, few, many or name a class of expanded clone.

J	length	D	V	size	CDR3	DNA
TRBJ2-1	15	TRBD2	TRBV20-1	few	CSAPQTSGSHNEQFF	TGCAGTGCTCCCCAGACTAGCGGGAGCCACAATGAGCAGTTCTTC
TRBJ2-7	14	-	TRBV12-3/TRBV12-4	-	CASRTGLKAYEQYF	TGTGCCAGCAGAACAGGGTTAAAGGCCTACGAGCAGTACTTC
TRBJ1-1	12	-	TRBV7-9	many	CASSLGGSEAFF	TGTGCCAGCAGCTTAGGGGGTTCCGAAGCTTTCTTT
TRBJ2-3	16	TRBD2	TRBV7-2	-	CASSLGPPGGQDTQYF	TGTGCCAGCAGCTTAGGCCCCCCGGGAGGGCAAGATACGCAGTATTTT
TRBJ2-7	15	-	TRBV7-8	-	CASRVQGSLSYEQYF	TGTGCCAGCAGGGTCCAAGGGAGTCTCTCCTACGAGCAGTACTTC
TRBJ2-1	16	TRBD2	TRBV20-1	-	CSASELAGASYNEQFF	TGCAGTGCTAGTGAATTAGCGGGGGCCTCCTACAATGAGCAGTTCTTC
TRBJ2-3	13	-	TRBV29-1	-	CSVEPQDTDTQYF	TGCAGCGTTGAACCACAGGACACAGATACGCAGTATTTT
TRBJ2-7	13	-	TRBV7-9	-	CASSLAGGGEQYF	TGTGCCAGCAGCTTAGCGGGGGGCGGCGAGCAGTACTTC
TRBJ2-5	12	-	TRBV19	-	CASSVNQETQYF	TGTGCCAGTAGTGTCAACCAAGAGACCCAGTACTTC
TRBJ2-5	16	TRBD2	TRBV7-9	few	CASSLGGTSGGETQYF	TGTGCCAGCAGCTTAGGGGGGACTAGCGGAGGGGAGACCCAGTACTTC
TRBJ2-1	17	TRBD1	TRBV11-2	few	CASSLSSIGSGGNEQFF	TGTGCCAGCAGCTTGAGTAGTATCGGCTCAGGGGGCAATGAGCAGTTCTTC
TRBJ1-2	14	-	TRBV27	-	CASSLSDRNYGYTF	TGTGCCAGCAGTTTATCTGACAGGAACTATGGCTACACCTTC
TRBJ2-1	13	TRBD2	TRBV24-1	-	CATAGLAGDEQFF	TGTGCCACCGCGGGACTAGCGGGCGATGAGCAGTTCTTC
TRBJ2-7	14	-	TRBV10-2	many	CASGTRGWGYEQYF	TGCGCCAGCGGTACTAGGGGGTGGGGCTACGAGCAGTACTTC
TRBJ2-7	14	TRBD1	TRBV6-1	few	CASKGRQGAREQYF	TGTGCCAGCAAAGGAAGACAGGGGGCGCGTGAGCAGTACTTC
TRBJ2-7	15	TRBD1	TRBV3-1	-	CASSQEGTESYEQYF	TGTGCCAGCAGCCAAGAGGGGACAGAGTCCTACGAGCAGTACTTC
TRBJ1-1	14	-	TRBV5-6	-	CASSPLGLNTEAFF	TGTGCCAGCAGCCCTCTGGGTCTTAACACTGAAGCTTTCTTT
TRBJ2-3	16	-	TRBV6-5	-	CASSSSVGGSTDTQYF	TGTGCCAGCAGTTCCTCCGTTGGGGGGTCCACAGATACGCAGTATTTT
TRBJ2-7	16	TRBD2	TRBV27	few	CASSPIGTSGRDEQYF	TGTGCCAGCAGTCCGATAGGGACTAGCGGGAGGGACGAGCAGTACTTC
TRBJ2-4	16	TRBD1	TRBV12-3/TRBV12-4	many	CASSLRGQRTKNIQYF	TGTGCCAGCAGCCTCAGGGGGCAACGGACCAAAAACATTCAGTACTTC
TRBJ1-2	15	-	TRBV7-8	-	CASSAWDGGNYGYTF	TGTGCCAGCAGCGCCTGGGACGGGGGAAACTATGGCTACACCTTC
TRBJ2-3	14	TRBD2	TRBV11-2	-	CASSHGGGTDTQYF	TGTGCCAGCAGCCACGGGGGGGGCACAGATACGCAGTATTTT
TRBJ1-2	14	-	TRBV20-1	few	CSAKTGPSLRGYTF	TGCAGTGCCAAAACGGGACCGTCCCTTCGGGGCTACACCTTC
TRBJ2-1	17	-	TRBV7-9	few	CASSLARSSGPYNEQFF	TGTGCCAGCAGCTTAGCGCGCAGTAGCGGCCCCTACAATGAGCAGTTCTTC
TRBJ1-1	15	TRBD1	TRBV10-3	-	CAIRPRDRSKEGAFF	TGTGCCATCAGGCCAAGGGACAGGTCGAAAGAAGGAGCTTTCTTT
TRBJ2-2	16	-	TRBV5-1	few	CASSYDSGGRSGELFF	TGCGCCAGCAGCTATGACAGTGGGGGGCGTTCCGGGGAGCTGTTTTTT
TRBJ1-5	14	-	TRBV12-3/TRBV12-4	-	CASTLQGRKQPQHF	TGTGCCAGCACCCTACAGGGTAGGAAGCAGCCCCAGCATTTT
TRBJ2-1	14	-	TRBV4-3	few	CASSRTRQGNEQFF	TGCGCCAGCAGCCGAACTCGCCAAGGCAATGAGCAGTTCTTC
TRBJ2-7	14	-	TRBV20-1	few	CSAAPGARSYEQYF	TGCAGTGCTGCCCCCGGAGCTCGGTCCTACGAGCAGTACTTC
TRBJ2-2	11	-	TRBV11-3	-	CASGNTGELFF	TGTGCCAGCGGGAACACCGGGGAGCTGTTTTTT
TRBJ1-1	13	-	TRBV5-1	many	CASSLGQFSEAFF	TGCGCCAGCAGCTTGGGACAGTTTTCTGAAGCTTTCTTT
TRBJ2-5	10	-	TRBV29-1	-	CSVVGETQYF	TGCAGCGTTGTCGGAGAGACCCAGTACTTC
TRBJ2-7	14	-	TRBV7-9	-	CASSLGVSLHEQYF	TGTGCCAGCAGCTTAGGGGTAAGCCTTCACGAGCAGTACTTC
TRBJ2-1	18	TRBD2	TRBV11-1	few	CASSVPGLAGVGLNEQFF	TGTGCCAGCAGCGTCCCGGGACTAGCGGGAGTCGGGTTAAATGAGCAGTTCTTC
TRBJ2-2	13	-	TRBV9	-	CASSVVDTGELFF	TGTGCCAGCAGCGTAGTGGACACCGGGGAGCTGTTTTTT
TRBJ2-7	15	TRBD1	TRBV11-2	-	CASSFGQGSSDEQYF	TGTGCCAGCAGCTTTGGACAGGGGTCCTCGGACGAGCAGTACTTC